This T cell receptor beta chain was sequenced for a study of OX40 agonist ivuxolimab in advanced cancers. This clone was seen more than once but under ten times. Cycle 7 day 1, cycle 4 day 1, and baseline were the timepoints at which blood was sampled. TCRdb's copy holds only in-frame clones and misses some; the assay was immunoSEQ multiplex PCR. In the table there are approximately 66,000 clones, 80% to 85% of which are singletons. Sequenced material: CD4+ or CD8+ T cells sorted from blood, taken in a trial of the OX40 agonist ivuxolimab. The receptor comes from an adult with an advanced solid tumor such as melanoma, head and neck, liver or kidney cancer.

As DNA, the CDR3 is TGTGCCAGTAGCAGGGTCTCCGGTGAGCAGTTCTTC. It encodes CASSRVSGEQFF. The chain recombines TRBV19 with TRBJ2-1; tentative D call: TRBD1 (5 bases). CDR3 length: 12 amino acids. The V gene's germline CDR1 is LNHDA and CDR2 SQIVND (reference sequence). V was cut by 6 bases and J by 9 bases, with 12 bases left in between.